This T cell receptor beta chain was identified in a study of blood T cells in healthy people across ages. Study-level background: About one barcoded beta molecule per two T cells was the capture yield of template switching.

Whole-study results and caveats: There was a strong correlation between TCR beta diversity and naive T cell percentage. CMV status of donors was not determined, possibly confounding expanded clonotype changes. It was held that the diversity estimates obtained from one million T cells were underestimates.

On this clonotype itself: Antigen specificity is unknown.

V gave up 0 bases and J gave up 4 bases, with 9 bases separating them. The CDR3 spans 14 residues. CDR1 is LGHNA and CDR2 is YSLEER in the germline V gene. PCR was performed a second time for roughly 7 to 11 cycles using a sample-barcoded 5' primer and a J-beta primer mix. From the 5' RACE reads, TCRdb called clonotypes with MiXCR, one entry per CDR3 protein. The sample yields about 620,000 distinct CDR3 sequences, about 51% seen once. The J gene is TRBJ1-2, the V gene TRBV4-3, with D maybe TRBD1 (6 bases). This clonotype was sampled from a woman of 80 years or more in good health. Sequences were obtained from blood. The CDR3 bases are TGCGCCAGCAGCCAAGAACTAGGGGGCTATGGCTACACCTTC. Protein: CASSQELGGYGYTF.